This T cell receptor (beta chain) was sequenced for a study of blood T cell repertoires in COVID-19. Source study methods: Estimation of nucleated cell counts was performed using reference gene primer amplification. Sequencing used immunoSEQ multiplex PCR; TCRdb keeps in-frame clones, though not all of them. The V and J calls and the clone size are those of that table, but D and trimming were determined from the DNA. The sample records under 300,000 clones, around 84% being singletons. Germline V gene sequence: CDR1 MNHNY, CDR2 SVGAGI (reference sequence). V was pared by 0 bases and J by 2 bases, with 8 bases between. The CDR3 is made up of 14 amino acids.

Sequencing was carried out using peripheral blood. The chain joins TRBV6-6 to TRBJ2-7; maybe TRBD1 (6 bases). This TCR was sampled from a middle-aged woman who had recovered from COVID-19. The CDR3 is CASSYSRGTYEQYF. CDR3 nucleotide sequence: TGTGCCAGCAGTTACTCAAGGGGGACCTACGAGCAGTACTTC.